This TCR beta chain emerged from a study of blood T cell repertoires in COVID-19. Turning to the study itself: The analysed material was cDNA or gDNA that came from T cells, B-cell-depleted T cells, or PBMCs.

Generated by immunoSEQ multiplex PCR, the TCRdb table keeps only in-frame clones and is missing some. This sample yields about 400,000 clones, of which roughly 87% are seen a single time; roughly 3% belongs to the top ten. This CDR3 has 15 residues. The V end lost 0 bases, the J end lost 0 bases, and 11 bases lay between the germline ends. In germline, CDR1 is GTSNPN, CDR2 SVGIG (reference sequence). The chain links TRBV30 to TRBJ1-1; D ambiguous. Input material: PBMCs or T cells enriched from blood (not recorded which). This TCR came from a woman in her twenties or thirties who had recovered from COVID-19. The CDR3 nucleotides are TGTGCCTGGAGTGTACGCCTGGCCCTGAACACTGAAGCTTTCTTT. It is translated as CAWSVRLALNTEAFF.